This T cell receptor (beta chain) was found in a study of blood T cell repertoires in COVID-19. About the research overall: PBMCs, B-cell-depleted T cells, or T cells were the source of the cDNA or gDNA that made up the material.

Generated by immunoSEQ multiplex PCR, the TCRdb table keeps only in-frame clones and is missing some. The sample holds approximately 13,000 clones, 70% to 80% seen once. V was cut by 6 bases and J by 9 bases, with 12 bases left in between. This CDR3 has 12 residues. Germline V lookup: CDR1 MNHEY, CDR2 SMNVEV (reference sequence). The material sequenced was peripheral blood. The rearrangement links TRBV27 to TRBJ2-1; D unclear. This clonotype was sampled from a man in his fifties or sixties with COVID-19, enrolled during active disease. CDR3 amino acids: CASRGLRFEQFF. Here the CDR3 DNA reads TGTGCCAGCAGGGGCCTTCGTTTTGAGCAGTTCTTC.